These 17 T cell receptor beta chains came from one sample sequenced in a study of CD8 T cells in ankylosing spondylitis. TCRdb independently ran MiXCR on the 5' RACE reads; one entry per CDR3 protein. The repertoire consists of fewer than 150,000 distinct CDR3 sequences, with just under 7.5% occurring once and the leading ten covering around 12%. Sequenced sample: blood, either unsorted or a sorted T cell fraction (not recorded which). The receptors were sampled from a female donor with ankylosing spondylitis or in good health (not recorded which).

This clonotype has only a few counts. The chain joins TRBV5-4 to TRBJ1-1, with 9 bases matching TRBD1. Germline CDR1 and CDR2: SGHNT and YYREEE (reference sequence). The CDR3 covers 16 residues. Trimming at V came to 1 base and at J to 1 base, leaving 5 bases not matched to a gene. CDR3 coding DNA: TGTGCCAGCAGCTTGTACAGGGGGCGGGCGAACACTGAAGCTTTCTTT. This gives the protein CASSLYRGRANTEAFF. Full variable domain (remainder filled in from reference TRBV5-4 and TRBJ1-1): ETGVTQSPTHLIKTRGQQVTLRCSSQSGHNTVSWYQQALGQGPQFIFQYYREEENGRGNFPPRFSGLQFPNYSSELNVNALELDDSALYLCASSLYRGRANTEAFFGQGTRLTVV.

There are many counts of this clonotype. CDR3 in amino acids: CATHDGQGISWTDTQYF. The CDR3 coding sequence is TGTGCCACCCATGACGGACAGGGTATATCGTGGACAGATACGCAGTATTTT. The rearrangement links TRBV6-1 to TRBJ2-3; 8 bases fit TRBD1. J lost 3 bases, V lost 10 bases, and 18 bases had no gene match. This CDR3 has 17 residues. Germline V CDR1 and CDR2: MNHNS, SASEGT.

This clonotype was detected ten times or more. This chain connects TRBV12-3 or TRBV12-4 to TRBJ1-4; the D is unclear. Deletions cut 5 bases from V and 0 bases from J, with 10 bases between. CDR3 length equals 15 residues. The CDR3 DNA sequence: TGTGCCAGCAGTAAAAACAGTGCAACTAATGAAAAACTGTTTTTT. Translated: CASSKNSATNEKLFF.

The table lists this clonotype with many counts. This chain joins TRBV30 and TRBJ1-3, with D hard to call. V was cut by 2 bases and J by 1 base, with 12 bases left in between. CDR1 is GTSNPN, CDR2 SVGIG, per germline (reference sequence). The CDR3 is 15 residues long. CDR3 nucleotides: TGTGCCTGGAGTCCCCCGGGGAGGTCTGGAAACACCATATATTTT. This translates into CAWSPPGRSGNTIYF.

This clonotype was observed many times. CDR3 nucleotide sequence: TGTGCCAGCAGCGGAAACGGACTAGCGCCCCCTAGCACAGATACGCAGTATTTT. Translated, it gives CASSGNGLAPPSTDTQYF. The rearrangement uses TRBV11-2 and TRBJ2-3, with 9 bases that match TRBD2. The trim removed 5 bases at V and 0 bases at J, leaving 12 bases unmatched. The CDR3 runs 18 residues. Per germline, CDR1 SGHAT and CDR2 FQNNGV.

This clonotype has a count of ten or more. The chain has TRBV5-1 and TRBJ2-5, with D possibly called TRBD1 or TRBD2 (5 bases each). The germline V and J ends were trimmed by 0 bases and 4 bases, with 16 bases remaining between them. This CDR3 contains 16 residues. CDR1 SGHRS and CDR2 YFSETQ come from the germline V gene. CDR3 DNA sequence: TGCGCCAGCAGCTTGGCCGGGGCGGCCAGGGTAGAGACCCAGTACTTC. Its protein product is CASSLAGAARVETQYF.

This clonotype was found many times. This rearrangement joins TRBV4-1 to TRBJ1-5; D remains unclear. With 3 bases removed from V and 0 bases from J, the gap between germline ends came to 21 bases. The germline V gene encodes CDR1 MGHRA and CDR2 YSYEKL. The CDR3 has 19 residues. DNA for the CDR3: TGCGCCAGCAGCCATCCAACTCGGAACGCGGCCGATAGCAATCAGCCCCAGCATTTT. Its translation: CASSHPTRNAADSNQPQHF.

This clonotype was seen many times. This chain connects TRBV5-1 to TRBJ2-1; no reliable D call. This CDR3 spans 16 amino acids. Looked up from germline, CDR1 is SGHRS and CDR2 is YFSETQ. The V end lost 0 bases, the J end lost 0 bases, and 10 bases lay between the germline ends. CDR3 protein: CASSLGGSSSYNEQFF. CDR3 DNA sequence: TGCGCCAGCAGCTTGGGAGGAAGCAGCTCCTACAATGAGCAGTTCTTC. Based on the CDR3 plus reference TRBV5-1 and TRBJ2-1, the full variable domain is KAGVTQTPRYLIKTRGQQVTLSCSPISGHRSVSWYQQTPGQGLQFLFEYFSETQRNKGNFPGRFSGRQFSNSRSEMNVSTLELGDSALYLCASSLGGSSSYNEQFFGPGTRLTVL.

This clonotype was seen ten or more times. This chain connects TRBV3-1 to TRBJ1-3, with TRBD1 as a possible D gene (6 bases). The CDR3 contains 16 residues. Germline V gives CDR1 LGHDT, CDR2 YNNKEL (reference sequence). V was cut by 5 bases and J by 0 bases, with 14 bases left in between. CDR3 in DNA: TGTGCCAGCAGCAAATTCGACAGGAGCTCTGGAAACACCATATATTTT. Protein product: CASSKFDRSSGNTIYF. Full variable domain (rest looked up from reference TRBV3-1 and TRBJ1-3): DTAVSQTPKYLVTQMGNDKSIKCEQNLGHDTMYWYKQDSKKFLKIMFSYNNKELIINETVPNRFSPKSPDKAHLNLHINSLELGDSAVYFCASSKFDRSSGNTIYFGEGSWLTVV.

Many counts were recorded for this clonotype. The chain links TRBV15 to TRBJ1-1; maybe TRBD1 (6 bases). CDR1 and CDR2 from the germline V gene are LNHNV and YYDKDF (reference sequence). The CDR3 spans 14 residues. V lost 6 bases and J 4 bases, leaving 15 bases between the germline ends. The CDR3 reads CATREKQGSTEAFF. The CDR3 region has the DNA TGTGCCACCAGGGAAAAACAGGGAAGCACTGAAGCTTTCTTT.

This clonotype was seen repeatedly, ten times or more. An end of the junction does not agree with germline; a read error may underlie this. The genes are TRBV7-9 and TRBJ1-1; D is unclear. Germline-derived CDR1 and CDR2 are SEHNR and FQNEAQ (reference sequence). The CDR3 is made up of 14 amino acids. The CDR3 reads CASSLGGGNAEAFF. Here the CDR3 DNA reads TGTGCCAGCAGCTTAGGGGGAGGGAACGCTGAAGCTTTCTTT. Filled out from reference TRBV7-9 and TRBJ1-1, the complete variable domain reads DTGVSQNPRHKITKRGQNVTFRCDPISEHNRLYWYRQTLGQGPEFLTYFQNEAQLEKSRLLSDRFSAERPKGSFSTLEIQRTEQGDSAMYLCASSLGGGNAEAFFGQGTRLTVV.

This clonotype was detected ten times or more. The rearrangement joins TRBV20-1 to TRBJ2-1; the D gene is possibly TRBD2 (5 bases). V lost 3 bases to trimming and J lost 2 bases, with 11 bases between them. Germline loops: CDR1 DFQATT, CDR2 SNEGSKA (reference sequence). The CDR3 runs 14 residues. CDR3 amino acids: CSASRGPAYNEQFF. Here the CDR3 DNA reads TGCAGTGCTAGTCGAGGGCCAGCCTACAATGAGCAGTTCTTC.

This clonotype was detected many times. This chain joins TRBV19 and TRBJ2-3; D assignment may be TRBD1 or TRBD2 (5 bases each). Trimming removed 7 bases at V and 2 bases at J, with 16 bases between. The CDR3 is made up of 15 amino acids. The V gene's germline CDR1 is LNHDA and CDR2 SQIVND (reference sequence). The CDR3 coding sequence is TGTGCCAGTAACCACGGGACGCCCGTCACAGATACGCAGTATTTT. Protein: CASNHGTPVTDTQYF. Full variable domain (remainder filled in from reference TRBV19 and TRBJ2-3): DGGITQSPKYLFRKEGQNVTLSCEQNLNHDAMYWYRQDPGQGLRLIYYSQIVNDFQKGDIAEGYSVSREKKESFPLTVTSAQKNPTAFYLCASNHGTPVTDTQYFGPGTRLTVL.

This sequence joins TRBV21-1 and TRBJ2-1; the D segment call TRBD1 is taken from the table without a DNA check. TRBV21-1 is annotated as a pseudogene. This CDR3 is 17 amino acids long. This CDR3 reads CASSKDGTWILDNEQFF. The CDR3 DNA sequence: TGTGCCAGCAGCAAAGACGGGACCTGGATCTTGGACAATGAGCAGTTCTTC.

There are many counts of this clonotype. V and J are TRBV5-1 and TRBJ2-5, with TRBD1 as a possible D gene (6 bases). V lost 0 bases to trimming and J lost 5 bases, with 17 bases between them. The CDR3 consists of 16 residues. Germline CDR1 is SGHRS and CDR2 is YFSETQ. The CDR3 region is CASSLGGHPLEETQYF. The CDR3 DNA sequence: TGCGCCAGCAGCTTGGGGGGACACCCCCTCGAGGAGACCCAGTACTTC.

This clonotype appeared a single time. The rearrangement joins TRBV6-1 to TRBJ2-5; 14 bases line up with TRBD2. V trimming: 7 bases; J trimming: 4 bases; junction bases outside the gene matches: 5. CDR3 length: 15 residues. The germline V gene encodes CDR1 MNHNS and CDR2 SASEGT. CDR3 DNA: TGTGCCAGCATAGGACTAGCGGGGGGCGGAGAGACCCAGTACTTC. The encoded protein is CASIGLAGGGETQYF.

This chain joins TRBV6-5 and TRBJ2-1, with 7 nucleotides matching TRBD1. The germline gives CDR1 MNHEY, CDR2 SVGAGI. The length of the CDR3 is 13 residues. The J segment lost 12 bases and the V segment lost 0 bases, leaving 5 bases of the junction unmatched. CDR3 nucleotide sequence: TGTGCCAGCAGTTACTCGCGACAGGGAACGCAGTTCTTC. Amino acid sequence: CASSYSRQGTQFF.